A selection of T cell receptor beta chains follows, all from one sample in a study of cytomegalovirus exposure and HLA in healthy donors. Measured with immunoSEQ multiplex PCR; TCRdb has only the in-frame clones, and not every one. This sample has more than 75,000 clones, with 74% found just once. Sequenced material: PBMCs. The origin of the receptors is a man aged 40-50 years in good health and CMV-seropositive. The CDR3 runs from the conserved cysteine through the conserved F or W. D genes are given only for firm matches. Only some rows state a clone size, as once, few, many or a class for expanded clones.

d_call: TRBD2; v_call: TRBV30; clone_size: once; j_call: TRBJ2-3; cdr3_aa: CAWSPSGEPDTQYF; cdr3_nt: TGTGCCTGGAGTCCTAGCGGGGAGCCAGATACGCAGTATTTT
d_call: NA; v_call: TRBV7-2; clone_size: NA; j_call: TRBJ1-2; cdr3_aa: CASSLDPGGEGYTF; cdr3_nt: TGTGCCAGCAGCTTAGACCCGGGGGGGGAAGGCTACACCTTC
d_call: TRBD1; v_call: TRBV7-9; clone_size: NA; j_call: TRBJ2-5; cdr3_aa: CSSSYLGTVEETQYF; cdr3_nt: TGTTCCAGCAGCTACCTCGGGACAGTCGAAGAGACCCAGTACTTC
d_call: TRBD1; v_call: TRBV13; clone_size: NA; j_call: TRBJ1-1; cdr3_aa: CASSLPGQGKEAFF; cdr3_nt: TGTGCCAGCAGCTTACCGGGACAGGGGAAGGAAGCTTTCTTT
d_call: TRBD2; v_call: TRBV7-9; clone_size: NA; j_call: TRBJ2-7; cdr3_aa: CASSLGGAGAPYEQYF; cdr3_nt: TGTGCCAGCAGCTTAGGCGGCGCGGGAGCCCCCTACGAGCAGTACTTC
d_call: TRBD1; v_call: TRBV7-2; clone_size: NA; j_call: TRBJ1-3; cdr3_aa: CASSKDRENTIYF; cdr3_nt: TGTGCCAGCAGCAAGGACAGGGAGAACACCATATATTTT
d_call: NA; v_call: TRBV4-3; clone_size: NA; j_call: TRBJ1-5; cdr3_aa: CASSQGMGSYSPQHF; cdr3_nt: TGCGCCAGCAGCCAAGGTATGGGCAGCTATTCGCCCCAGCATTTT
d_call: TRBD1; v_call: TRBV19; clone_size: once; j_call: TRBJ1-5; cdr3_aa: CASSDRRWQGAQHF; cdr3_nt: TGTGCCAGTAGTGACAGGCGGTGGCAGGGGGCCCAGCATTTT
d_call: NA; v_call: TRBV4-3; clone_size: NA; j_call: TRBJ1-3; cdr3_aa: CTSSQDPVGNTIYF; cdr3_nt: TGCACCAGCAGCCAAGATCCAGTCGGAAACACCATATATTTT
d_call: NA; v_call: TRBV4-2; clone_size: NA; j_call: TRBJ2-7; cdr3_aa: CASSQGAGASYEQYF; cdr3_nt: TGTGCCAGCAGCCAAGGGGCGGGGGCCTCCTACGAGCAGTACTTC
d_call: NA; v_call: TRBV28; clone_size: NA; j_call: TRBJ2-7; cdr3_aa: CASSLGGSSYEQYF; cdr3_nt: TGTGCCAGCAGTTTAGGAGGGAGTAGCTACGAGCAGTACTTC
d_call: NA; v_call: TRBV6-1; clone_size: few; j_call: TRBJ1-1; cdr3_aa: CASSEGQYTEAFF; cdr3_nt: TGTGCCAGCAGTGAGGGCCAATACACTGAAGCTTTCTTT
d_call: TRBD2; v_call: TRBV6-5; clone_size: NA; j_call: TRBJ2-1; cdr3_aa: CASFGLAGASEQFF; cdr3_nt: TGTGCCAGCTTCGGGCTAGCGGGGGCAAGTGAGCAGTTCTTC
d_call: TRBD1; v_call: TRBV6-1; clone_size: NA; j_call: TRBJ1-1; cdr3_aa: CASHRGRLTEAFF; cdr3_nt: TGTGCCTCTCACAGGGGGCGGCTTACTGAAGCTTTCTTT
d_call: TRBD1; v_call: TRBV6-5; clone_size: NA; j_call: TRBJ1-2; cdr3_aa: CASRRTGDTYGYTF; cdr3_nt: TGTGCCAGCAGAAGGACAGGGGACACCTATGGCTACACCTTC
d_call: TRBD2; v_call: TRBV28; clone_size: NA; j_call: TRBJ2-7; cdr3_aa: CASTPVASGRGYEQYF; cdr3_nt: TGTGCCAGCACTCCGGTGGCTAGCGGGAGAGGTTACGAGCAGTACTTC
d_call: NA; v_call: TRBV7-2; clone_size: NA; j_call: TRBJ2-7; cdr3_aa: CASSKPGASVLREQYF; cdr3_nt: TGTGCCAGCAGCAAACCCGGTGCTAGTGTCCTCCGCGAGCAGTACTTC
d_call: TRBD2; v_call: TRBV29-1; clone_size: NA; j_call: TRBJ2-3; cdr3_aa: CSVEGLAGVQDTQYF; cdr3_nt: TGCAGCGTTGAAGGACTAGCGGGAGTACAGGATACGCAGTATTTT
d_call: NA; v_call: TRBV7-2; clone_size: NA; j_call: TRBJ2-1; cdr3_aa: CASSLYPGSYNEQFF; cdr3_nt: TGTGCCAGCAGCTTATATCCGGGGTCCTACAATGAGCAGTTCTTC
d_call: TRBD2; v_call: TRBV15; clone_size: once; j_call: TRBJ2-1; cdr3_aa: CATSPRTSGANEQFF; cdr3_nt: TGTGCCACCAGCCCCCGGACTAGCGGTGCCAATGAGCAGTTCTTC
d_call: TRBD2; v_call: TRBV2; clone_size: once; j_call: TRBJ2-5; cdr3_aa: CASSRGLAEETQYF; cdr3_nt: TGTGCCAGCAGTCGTGGACTAGCGGAAGAGACCCAGTACTTC
d_call: NA; v_call: TRBV6-5; clone_size: few; j_call: TRBJ2-7; cdr3_aa: CASSDSAGREEQYF; cdr3_nt: TGTGCCAGCAGTGACTCGGCGGGTCGTGAAGAGCAGTACTTC
d_call: NA; v_call: TRBV7-8; clone_size: few; j_call: TRBJ1-2; cdr3_aa: CASSPDSNYGYTF; cdr3_nt: TGTGCCAGCAGCCCGGACAGTAACTATGGCTACACCTTC
d_call: TRBD1; v_call: TRBV29-1; clone_size: NA; j_call: TRBJ2-1; cdr3_aa: CSVHRGKDEQFF; cdr3_nt: TGCAGCGTTCACAGGGGTAAGGATGAGCAGTTCTTC
d_call: TRBD2; v_call: TRBV27; clone_size: few; j_call: TRBJ2-2; cdr3_aa: CASSTGTSGSHYAGELFF; cdr3_nt: TGTGCCAGCAGTACCGGGACTAGCGGGAGTCATTACGCCGGGGAGCTGTTTTTT
d_call: TRBD2; v_call: TRBV29-1; clone_size: NA; j_call: TRBJ2-3; cdr3_aa: CSAVRSGRADTQYF; cdr3_nt: TGCAGCGCTGTTCGAAGCGGGAGGGCAGATACGCAGTATTTT
d_call: NA; v_call: TRBV19; clone_size: NA; j_call: TRBJ2-7; cdr3_aa: CASRGTFSSYEQYF; cdr3_nt: TGTGCCAGTAGGGGGACTTTCAGCTCCTACGAGCAGTACTTC
d_call: NA; v_call: TRBV6-5; clone_size: NA; j_call: TRBJ1-2; cdr3_aa: CASSDQRSRGYTF; cdr3_nt: TGTGCCAGCAGTGATCAGCGTTCGCGGGGCTACACCTTC
d_call: TRBD2; v_call: TRBV4-3; clone_size: NA; j_call: TRBJ2-1; cdr3_aa: CASSQESRLAGNEQFF; cdr3_nt: TGCGCCAGCAGCCAAGAATCTAGGCTAGCGGGGAATGAGCAGTTCTTC
d_call: NA; v_call: TRBV4-3; clone_size: NA; j_call: TRBJ1-1; cdr3_aa: CASSQSHQYRAEAFF; cdr3_nt: TGCGCCAGCAGCCAATCTCATCAGTATCGGGCTGAAGCTTTCTTT
d_call: TRBD1; v_call: TRBV2; clone_size: NA; j_call: TRBJ1-4; cdr3_aa: CASRVTGGQNEKLFF; cdr3_nt: TGTGCCAGCAGGGTAACAGGGGGCCAGAATGAAAAACTGTTTTTT
d_call: NA; v_call: TRBV29-1; clone_size: NA; j_call: TRBJ2-7; cdr3_aa: CSVELSDFEQYF; cdr3_nt: TGCAGCGTTGAACTATCGGACTTCGAGCAGTACTTC
d_call: TRBD1; v_call: TRBV25-1; clone_size: NA; j_call: TRBJ2-7; cdr3_aa: CASSEGSLDRDLYEQYF; cdr3_nt: TGTGCCAGCAGTGAAGGGTCCCTAGACAGGGACCTCTACGAGCAGTACTTC
d_call: TRBD2; v_call: TRBV6-4; clone_size: NA; j_call: TRBJ2-3; cdr3_aa: CASSDGAGGSTDTQYF; cdr3_nt: TGTGCCAGCAGTGACGGAGCGGGGGGAAGCACAGATACGCAGTATTTT